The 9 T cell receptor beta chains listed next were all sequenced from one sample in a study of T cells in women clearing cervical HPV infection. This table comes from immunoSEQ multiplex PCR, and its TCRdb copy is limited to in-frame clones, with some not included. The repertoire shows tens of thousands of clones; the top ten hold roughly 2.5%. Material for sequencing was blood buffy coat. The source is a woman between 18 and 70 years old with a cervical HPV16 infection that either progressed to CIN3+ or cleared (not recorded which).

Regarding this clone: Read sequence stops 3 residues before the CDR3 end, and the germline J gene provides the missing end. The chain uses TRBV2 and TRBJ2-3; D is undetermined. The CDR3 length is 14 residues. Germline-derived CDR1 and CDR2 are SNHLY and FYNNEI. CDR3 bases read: TGTGCCAGCAGTTTCGACACCTTCAATCAGCCG. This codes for CASSFDTFNQP. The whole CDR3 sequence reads CASSFDTFNQPQYF.

The sequenced CDR3 bases are TGTGCCAGCAGCCTGCAGGGAAATAGCAATCAGCCC. This encodes CASSLQGNSNQP. The whole CDR3 reads CASSLQGNSNQPQHF. The J gene is TRBJ1-5, the V gene TRBV16, with D possibly being TRBD1 (5 bases). The read falls 3 residues short of the CDR3 end, and the missing part is taken from the germline J gene. Germline V gives CDR1 KGHSY, CDR2 FQNENV. With 4 bases removed from V and 0 bases from J, the gap between germline ends came to 10 bases. The CDR3 length is 15 residues.

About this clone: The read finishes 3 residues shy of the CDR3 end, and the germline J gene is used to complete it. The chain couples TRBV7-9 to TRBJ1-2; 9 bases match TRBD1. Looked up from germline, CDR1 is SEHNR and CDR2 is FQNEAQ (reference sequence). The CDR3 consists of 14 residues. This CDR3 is CASSLGTGPYDYTF. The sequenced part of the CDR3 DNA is TGTGCCAGCAGCTTGGGGACAGGGCCCTACGAC.

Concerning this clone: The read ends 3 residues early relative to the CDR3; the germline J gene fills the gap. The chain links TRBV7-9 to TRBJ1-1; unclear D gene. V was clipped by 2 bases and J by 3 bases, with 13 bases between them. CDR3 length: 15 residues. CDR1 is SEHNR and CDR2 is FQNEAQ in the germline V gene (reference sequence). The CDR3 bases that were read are TGTGCCAGCAGCTTATTTATAGGGTCCCACACTGAA. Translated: CASSLFIGSHTE. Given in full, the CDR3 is CASSLFIGSHTEAFF.

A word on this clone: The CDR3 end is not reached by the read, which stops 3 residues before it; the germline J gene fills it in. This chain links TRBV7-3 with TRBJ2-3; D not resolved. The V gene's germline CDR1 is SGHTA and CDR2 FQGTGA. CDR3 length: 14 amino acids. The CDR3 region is CASSLRDQEETQYF. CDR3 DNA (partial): TGTGCCAGCAGCTTACGAGACCAGGAAGAGACG.

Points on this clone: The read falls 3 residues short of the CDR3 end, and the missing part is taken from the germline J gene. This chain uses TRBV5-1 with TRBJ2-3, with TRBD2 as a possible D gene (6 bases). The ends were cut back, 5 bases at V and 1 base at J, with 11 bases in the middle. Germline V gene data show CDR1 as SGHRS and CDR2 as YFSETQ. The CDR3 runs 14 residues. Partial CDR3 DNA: TGCGCCAGCAGACCCGGAGGGGGCACAGATACG. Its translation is CASRPGGGTDT. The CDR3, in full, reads CASRPGGGTDTQYF.

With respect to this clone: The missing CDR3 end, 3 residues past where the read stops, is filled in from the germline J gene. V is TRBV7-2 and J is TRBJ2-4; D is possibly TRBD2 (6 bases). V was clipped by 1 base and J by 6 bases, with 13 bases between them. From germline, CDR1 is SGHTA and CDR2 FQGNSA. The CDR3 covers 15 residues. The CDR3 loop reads CASSLGGVGLNIQYF. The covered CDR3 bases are TGTGCCAGCAGCTTAGGGGGGGTGGGATTAAACATT.

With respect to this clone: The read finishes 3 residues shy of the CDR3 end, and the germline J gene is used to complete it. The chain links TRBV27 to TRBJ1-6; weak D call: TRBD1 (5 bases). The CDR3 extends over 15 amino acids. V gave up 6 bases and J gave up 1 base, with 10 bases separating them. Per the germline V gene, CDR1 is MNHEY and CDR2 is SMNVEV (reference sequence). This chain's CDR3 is CASRSTGSYNSPLHF. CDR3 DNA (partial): TGTGCCAGCAGGTCTACAGGATCCTATAATTCACCC.

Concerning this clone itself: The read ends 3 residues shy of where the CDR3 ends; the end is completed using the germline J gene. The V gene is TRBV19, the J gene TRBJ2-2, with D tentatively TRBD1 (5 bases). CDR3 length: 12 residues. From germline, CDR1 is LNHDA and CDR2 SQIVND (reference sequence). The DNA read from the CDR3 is TGTGCCAGTAGTGCGGACACAATCGTG. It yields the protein CASSADTIV. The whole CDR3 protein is CASSADTIVLFF.